This T cell receptor beta chain comes out of a study of blood T cell repertoires in COVID-19. This clone has a handful of counts. CDR1 is MNHEY and CDR2 is SVGAGI in the germline V gene. V dropped 8 bases and J dropped 2 bases, with 19 bases sitting between them. CDR3 size: 15 residues. Clones were sequenced by immunoSEQ multiplex PCR, and TCRdb holds only the in-frame ones, with some missing. The table shows about 170,000 clones, with 70% to 90% occurring only once. This chain connects TRBV6-5 to TRBJ2-7; weak D call: TRBD2 (6 bases). This TCR came from a woman of 80 years or more with COVID-19, enrolled during active disease. Input material: peripheral blood. The CDR3, as DNA: TGTGCCAGCGCCAAAAAAGCGGGTTCGACCTACGAGCAGTACTTC. Translated: CASAKKAGSTYEQYF.